This record covers a single T cell receptor beta chain. The same CDR3 also results from other DNA sequences found in this sample. The source of the sample is a study of blood T cell repertoires in COVID-19. Data came from immunoSEQ multiplex PCR; TCRdb stores just in-frame clones and leaves some out. The sample holds 180,000 or so clones, around 79% seen once. V gave up 2 bases and J gave up 2 bases; unmatched junction bases: 1. The CDR3 totals 14 residues. Germline CDR1 reads LNHNV; CDR2 reads YYDKDF (reference sequence). This chain joins TRBV15 and TRBJ2-5; 8 bases are a match to TRBD1. This sequence was found in a man in his forties or fifties who had recovered from COVID-19. Sequencing used PBMCs or T cells enriched from blood (not recorded which). The CDR3 spells CATSRNRGQETQYF. The CDR3 DNA follows: TGTGCCACCAGCAGAAACAGGGGGCAAGAGACCCAGTACTTC.